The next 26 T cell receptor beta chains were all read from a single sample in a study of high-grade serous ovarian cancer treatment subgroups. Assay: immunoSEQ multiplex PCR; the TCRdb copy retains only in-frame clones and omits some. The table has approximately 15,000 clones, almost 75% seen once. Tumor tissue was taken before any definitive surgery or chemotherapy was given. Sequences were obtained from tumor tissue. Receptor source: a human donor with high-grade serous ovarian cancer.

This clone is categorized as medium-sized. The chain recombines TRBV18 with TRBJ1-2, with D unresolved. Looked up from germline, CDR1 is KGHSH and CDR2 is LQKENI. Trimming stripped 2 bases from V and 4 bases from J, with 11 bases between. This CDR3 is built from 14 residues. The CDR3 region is CASSPDGAPYGYTF. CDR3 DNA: TGTGCCAGCTCACCAGATGGCGCACCCTATGGCTACACCTTC.

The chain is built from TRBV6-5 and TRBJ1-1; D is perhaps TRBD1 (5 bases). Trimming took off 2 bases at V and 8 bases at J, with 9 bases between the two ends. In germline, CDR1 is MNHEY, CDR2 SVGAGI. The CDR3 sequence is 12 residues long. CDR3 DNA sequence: TGTGCCAGCAGTTACCGGGGCCTCGAAGCTTTCTTT. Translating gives CASSYRGLEAFF.

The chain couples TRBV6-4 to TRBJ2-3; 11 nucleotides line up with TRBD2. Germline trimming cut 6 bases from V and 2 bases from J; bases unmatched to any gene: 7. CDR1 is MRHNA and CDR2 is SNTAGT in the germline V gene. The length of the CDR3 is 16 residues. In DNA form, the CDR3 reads TGTGCCAGCAGCGCTACTAGCGGGGGCCCCACAGATACGCAGTATTTT. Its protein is CASSATSGGPTDTQYF.

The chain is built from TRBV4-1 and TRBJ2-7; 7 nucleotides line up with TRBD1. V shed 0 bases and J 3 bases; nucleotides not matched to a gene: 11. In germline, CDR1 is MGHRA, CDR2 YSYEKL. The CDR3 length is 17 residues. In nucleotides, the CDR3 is TGCGCCAGCAGCCAAGACTGGGGACAGTCTTTTTTCTACGAGCAGTACTTC. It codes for CASSQDWGQSFFYEQYF.

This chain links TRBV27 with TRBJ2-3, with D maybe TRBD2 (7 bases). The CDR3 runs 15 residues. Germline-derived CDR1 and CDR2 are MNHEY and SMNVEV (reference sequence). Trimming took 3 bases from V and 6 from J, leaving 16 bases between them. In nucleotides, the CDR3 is TGTGCCAGCAGTTTTTTAGGGGGGGGACTGGATACGCAGTATTTT. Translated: CASSFLGGGLDTQYF.

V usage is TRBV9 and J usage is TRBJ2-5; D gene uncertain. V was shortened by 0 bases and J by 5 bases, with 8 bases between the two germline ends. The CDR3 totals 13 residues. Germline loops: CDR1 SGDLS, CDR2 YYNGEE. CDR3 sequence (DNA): TGTGCCAGCAGCGTAGGACGAAGGGAGACCCAGTACTTC. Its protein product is CASSVGRRETQYF.

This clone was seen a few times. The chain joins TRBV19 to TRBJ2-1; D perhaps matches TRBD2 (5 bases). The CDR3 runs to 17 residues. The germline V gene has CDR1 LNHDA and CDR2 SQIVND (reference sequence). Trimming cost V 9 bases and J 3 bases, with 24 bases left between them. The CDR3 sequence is CASSAAFRARGYNEQFF. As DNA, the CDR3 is TGTGCCAGCAGCGCGGCGTTTCGGGCCCGGGGCTACAATGAGCAGTTCTTC. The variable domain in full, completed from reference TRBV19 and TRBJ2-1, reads DGGITQSPKYLFRKEGQNVTLSCEQNLNHDAMYWYRQDPGQGLRLIYYSQIVNDFQKGDIAEGYSVSREKKESFPLTVTSAQKNPTAFYLCASSAAFRARGYNEQFFGPGTRLTVL.

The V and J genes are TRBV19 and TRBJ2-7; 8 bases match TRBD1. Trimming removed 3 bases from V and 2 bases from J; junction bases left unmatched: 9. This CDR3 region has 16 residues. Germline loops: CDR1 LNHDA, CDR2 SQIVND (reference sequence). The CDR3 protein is CASSIKATGGTYEQYF. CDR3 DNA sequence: TGTGCCAGTAGTATTAAGGCCACAGGGGGGACCTACGAGCAGTACTTC. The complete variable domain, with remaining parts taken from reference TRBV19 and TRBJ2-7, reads DGGITQSPKYLFRKEGQNVTLSCEQNLNHDAMYWYRQDPGQGLRLIYYSQIVNDFQKGDIAEGYSVSREKKESFPLTVTSAQKNPTAFYLCASSIKATGGTYEQYFGPGTRLTVT.

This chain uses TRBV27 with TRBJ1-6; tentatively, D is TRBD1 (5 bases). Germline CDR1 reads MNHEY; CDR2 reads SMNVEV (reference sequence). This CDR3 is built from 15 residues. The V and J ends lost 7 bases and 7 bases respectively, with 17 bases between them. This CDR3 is CASNPRGAGNSPLHF. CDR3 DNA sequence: TGTGCCAGCAACCCCCGTGGGGCGGGGAATTCACCCCTCCACTTT.

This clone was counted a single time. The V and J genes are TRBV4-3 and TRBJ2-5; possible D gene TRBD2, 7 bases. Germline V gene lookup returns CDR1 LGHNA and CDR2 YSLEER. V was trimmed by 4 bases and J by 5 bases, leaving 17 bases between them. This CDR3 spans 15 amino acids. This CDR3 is CASSPGEGDTETQYF. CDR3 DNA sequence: TGCGCCAGCAGCCCTGGGGAGGGGGATACGGAGACCCAGTACTTC.

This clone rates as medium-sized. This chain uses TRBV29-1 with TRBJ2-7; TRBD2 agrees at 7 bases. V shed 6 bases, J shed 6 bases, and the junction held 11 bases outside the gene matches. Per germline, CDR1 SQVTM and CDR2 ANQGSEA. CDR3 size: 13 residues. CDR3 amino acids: CSVRGGLDREQYF. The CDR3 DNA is TGCAGCGTAAGGGGAGGGTTGGATCGCGAGCAGTACTTC.

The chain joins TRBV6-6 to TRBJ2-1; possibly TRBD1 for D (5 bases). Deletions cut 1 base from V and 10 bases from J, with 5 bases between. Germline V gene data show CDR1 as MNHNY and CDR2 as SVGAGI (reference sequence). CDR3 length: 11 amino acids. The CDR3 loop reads CASSYWGEQFF. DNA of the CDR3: TGTGCCAGCAGTTACTGGGGCGAGCAGTTCTTC.

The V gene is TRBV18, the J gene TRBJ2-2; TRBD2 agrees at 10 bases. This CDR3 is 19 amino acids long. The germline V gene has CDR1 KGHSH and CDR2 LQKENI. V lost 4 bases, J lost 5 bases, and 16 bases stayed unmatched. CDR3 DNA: TGTGCCAGCTCACGACGTCTAACTAGCGGGGAGGAGAGAACCGGGGAGCTGTTTTTT. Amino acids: CASSRRLTSGEERTGELFF. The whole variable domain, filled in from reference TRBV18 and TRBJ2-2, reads NAGVMQNPRHLVRRRGQEARLRCSPMKGHSHVYWYRQLPEEGLKFMVYLQKENIIDESGMPKERFSAEFPKEGPSILRIQQVVRGDSAAYFCASSRRLTSGEERTGELFFGEGSRLTVL.

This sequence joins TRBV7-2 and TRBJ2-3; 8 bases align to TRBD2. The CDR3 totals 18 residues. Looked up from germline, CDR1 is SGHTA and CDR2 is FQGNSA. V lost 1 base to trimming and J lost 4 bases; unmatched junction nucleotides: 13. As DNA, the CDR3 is TGTGCCAGCAGCTTAGTTCCTGCCCGGGGGGGCCAGGCAGATACGCAGTATTTT. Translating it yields CASSLVPARGGQADTQYF.

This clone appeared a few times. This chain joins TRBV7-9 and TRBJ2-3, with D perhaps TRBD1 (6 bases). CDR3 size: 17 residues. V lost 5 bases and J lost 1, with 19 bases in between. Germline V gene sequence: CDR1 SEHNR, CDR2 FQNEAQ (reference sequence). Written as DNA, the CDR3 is TGTGCCAGCAGCGCCGGCCTCTCAGGGGAACGCACAGATACGCAGTATTTT. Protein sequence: CASSAGLSGERTDTQYF.

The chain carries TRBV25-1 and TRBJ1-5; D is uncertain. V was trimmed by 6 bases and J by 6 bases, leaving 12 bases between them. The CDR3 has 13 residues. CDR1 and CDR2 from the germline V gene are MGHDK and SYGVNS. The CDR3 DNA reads TGTGCCAGCAGAAAATTGGATGGTCAGCCCCAGCATTTT. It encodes CASRKLDGQPQHF.

CDR3 nucleotide sequence: TGTGCCACCCAGGGGGCGGGGGGCCCCCAAGAGACCCAGTACTTC. This codes for CATQGAGGPQETQYF. The chain carries TRBV2 and TRBJ2-5; D may match TRBD1 or TRBD2 (8 bases each). Germline assignment: CDR1 SNHLY and CDR2 FYNNEI. The CDR3 length is 15 residues. Trimming cost V 10 bases and J 1 base, with 19 bases left between them.

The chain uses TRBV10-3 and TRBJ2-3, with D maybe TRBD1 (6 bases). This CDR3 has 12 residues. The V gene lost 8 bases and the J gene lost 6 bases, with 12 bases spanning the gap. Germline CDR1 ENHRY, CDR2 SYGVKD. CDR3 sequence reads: CAIGDQGDTQYF. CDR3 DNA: TGTGCCATCGGGGACCAGGGGGATACGCAGTATTTT.

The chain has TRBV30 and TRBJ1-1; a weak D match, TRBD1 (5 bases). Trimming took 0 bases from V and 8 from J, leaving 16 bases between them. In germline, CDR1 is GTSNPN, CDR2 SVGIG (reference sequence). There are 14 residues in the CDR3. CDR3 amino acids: CAWSVKEGYGEAFF. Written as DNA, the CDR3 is TGTGCCTGGAGTGTAAAGGAGGGGTATGGAGAAGCTTTCTTT.

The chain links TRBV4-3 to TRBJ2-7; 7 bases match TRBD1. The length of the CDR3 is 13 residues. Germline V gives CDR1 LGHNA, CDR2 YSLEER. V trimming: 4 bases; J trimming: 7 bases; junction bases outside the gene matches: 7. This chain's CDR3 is CASSLRTGDEQYF. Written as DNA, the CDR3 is TGCGCCAGCAGCCTCAGAACAGGGGATGAGCAGTACTTC.

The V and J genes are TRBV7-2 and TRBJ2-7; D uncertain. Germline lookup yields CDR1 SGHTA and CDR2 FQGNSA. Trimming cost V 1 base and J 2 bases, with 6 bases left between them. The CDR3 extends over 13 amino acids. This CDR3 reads CASSLDTAYEQYF. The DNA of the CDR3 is TGTGCCAGCAGCTTAGACACCGCCTACGAGCAGTACTTC.

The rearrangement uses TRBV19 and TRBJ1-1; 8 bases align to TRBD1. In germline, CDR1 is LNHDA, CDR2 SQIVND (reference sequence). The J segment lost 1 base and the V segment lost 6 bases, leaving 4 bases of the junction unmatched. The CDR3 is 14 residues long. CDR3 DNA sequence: TGTGCCAGTAGGCAGGGGGCCCCGAACACTGAAGCTTTCTTT. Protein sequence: CASRQGAPNTEAFF. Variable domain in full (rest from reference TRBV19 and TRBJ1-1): DGGITQSPKYLFRKEGQNVTLSCEQNLNHDAMYWYRQDPGQGLRLIYYSQIVNDFQKGDIAEGYSVSREKKESFPLTVTSAQKNPTAFYLCASRQGAPNTEAFFGQGTRLTVV.

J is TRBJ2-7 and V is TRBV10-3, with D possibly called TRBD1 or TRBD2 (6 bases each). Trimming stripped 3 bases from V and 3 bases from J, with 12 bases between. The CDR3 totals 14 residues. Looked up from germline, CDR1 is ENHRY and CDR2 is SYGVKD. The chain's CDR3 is CAISEAGGSYEQYF. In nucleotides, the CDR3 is TGTGCCATCAGTGAAGCCGGGGGCAGCTACGAGCAGTACTTC.

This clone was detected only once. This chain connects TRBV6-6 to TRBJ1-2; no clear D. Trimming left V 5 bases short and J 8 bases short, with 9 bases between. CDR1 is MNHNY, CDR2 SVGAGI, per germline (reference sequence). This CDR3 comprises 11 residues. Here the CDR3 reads CASSNAGGYTF. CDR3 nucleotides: TGTGCCAGCAGTAATGCGGGGGGCTACACCTTC.

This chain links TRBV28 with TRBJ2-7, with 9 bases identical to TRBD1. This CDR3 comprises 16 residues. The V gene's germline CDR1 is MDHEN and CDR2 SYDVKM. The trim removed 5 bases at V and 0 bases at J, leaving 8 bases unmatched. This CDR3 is CASSPRRDRVSYEQYF. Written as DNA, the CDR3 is TGTGCCAGCAGTCCTCGCCGGGACAGGGTCTCCTACGAGCAGTACTTC. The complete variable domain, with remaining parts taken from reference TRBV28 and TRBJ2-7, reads DVKVTQSSRYLVKRTGEKVFLECVQDMDHENMFWYRQDPGLGLRLIYFSYDVKMKEKGDIPEGYSVSREKKERFSLILESASTNQTSMYLCASSPRRDRVSYEQYFGPGTRLTVT.

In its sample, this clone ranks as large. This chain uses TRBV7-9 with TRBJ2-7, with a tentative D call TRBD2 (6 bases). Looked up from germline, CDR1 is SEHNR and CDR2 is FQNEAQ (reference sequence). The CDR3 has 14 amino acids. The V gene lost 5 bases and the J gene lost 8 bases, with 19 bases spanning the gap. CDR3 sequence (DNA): TGTGCCAGCAGCCGAACCGGGACTGGGGTACAGCAGTACTTC. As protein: CASSRTGTGVQQYF.